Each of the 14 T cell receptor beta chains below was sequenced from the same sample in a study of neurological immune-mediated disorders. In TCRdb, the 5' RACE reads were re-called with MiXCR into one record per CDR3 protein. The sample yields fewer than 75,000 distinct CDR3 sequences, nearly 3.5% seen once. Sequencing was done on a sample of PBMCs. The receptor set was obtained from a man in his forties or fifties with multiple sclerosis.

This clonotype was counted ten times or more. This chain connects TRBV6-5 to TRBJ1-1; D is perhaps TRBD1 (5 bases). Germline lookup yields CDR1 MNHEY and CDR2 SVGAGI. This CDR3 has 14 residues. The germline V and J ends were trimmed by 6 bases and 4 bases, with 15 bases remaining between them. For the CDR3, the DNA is TGTGCCAGCAGCATTACGGGGGGGAGCACTGAAGCTTTCTTT. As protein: CASSITGGSTEAFF.

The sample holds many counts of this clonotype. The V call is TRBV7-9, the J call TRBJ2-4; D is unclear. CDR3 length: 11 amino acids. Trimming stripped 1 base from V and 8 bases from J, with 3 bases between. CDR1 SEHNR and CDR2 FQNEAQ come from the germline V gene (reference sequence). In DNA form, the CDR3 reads TGTGCCAGCAGCTTAGAAGACATTCAGTACTTC. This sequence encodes CASSLEDIQYF.

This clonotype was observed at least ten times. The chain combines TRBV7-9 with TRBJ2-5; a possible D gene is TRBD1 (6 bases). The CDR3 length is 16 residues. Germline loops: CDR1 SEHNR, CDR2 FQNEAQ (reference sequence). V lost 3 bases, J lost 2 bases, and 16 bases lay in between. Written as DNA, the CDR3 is TGTGCCAGCAGCTTGGGCGTCGGGACACCTCAAGAGACCCAGTACTTC. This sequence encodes CASSLGVGTPQETQYF.

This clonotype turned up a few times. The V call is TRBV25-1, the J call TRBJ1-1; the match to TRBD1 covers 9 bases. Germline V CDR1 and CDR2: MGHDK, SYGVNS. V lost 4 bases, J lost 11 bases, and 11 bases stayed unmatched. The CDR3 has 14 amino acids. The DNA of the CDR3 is TGTGCCAGCAGTGGAACAGGGGGCGCCGGCCGCGCTTTCTTT. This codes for CASSGTGGAGRAFF.

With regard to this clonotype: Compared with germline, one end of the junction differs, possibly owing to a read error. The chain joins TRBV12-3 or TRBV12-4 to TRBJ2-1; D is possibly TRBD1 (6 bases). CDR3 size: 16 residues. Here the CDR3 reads CASSPGVLGSYNAQFF. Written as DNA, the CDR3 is TGTGCCAGCAGCCCAGGGGTTTTAGGGTCCTACAATGCGCAGTTCTTC.

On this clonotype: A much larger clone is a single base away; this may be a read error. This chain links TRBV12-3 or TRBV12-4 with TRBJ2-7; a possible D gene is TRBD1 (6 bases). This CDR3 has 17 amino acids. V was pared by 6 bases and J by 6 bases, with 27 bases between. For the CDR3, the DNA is TGTGCCAGCAGCAACGGACAGTATTGGTCTTACCTGGGCGAGCAGTACTTC. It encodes CASSNGQYWSYLGEQYF.

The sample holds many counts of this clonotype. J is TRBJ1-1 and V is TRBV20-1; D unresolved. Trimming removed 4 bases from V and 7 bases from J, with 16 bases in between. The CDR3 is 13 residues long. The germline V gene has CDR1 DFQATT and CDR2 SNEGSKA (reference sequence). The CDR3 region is CSATPLGYDEAFF. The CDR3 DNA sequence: TGCAGTGCTACCCCCCTGGGGTATGATGAAGCTTTCTTT.

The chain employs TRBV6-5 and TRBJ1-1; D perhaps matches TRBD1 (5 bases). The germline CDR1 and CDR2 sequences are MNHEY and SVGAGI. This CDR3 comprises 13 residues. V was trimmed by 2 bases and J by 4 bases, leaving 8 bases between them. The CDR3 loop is CASSYRDATEAFF. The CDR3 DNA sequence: TGTGCCAGCAGTTACCGGGACGCCACTGAAGCTTTCTTT.

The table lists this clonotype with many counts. The CDR3 nucleotides are TGCGCCAGTTCCGGGACTAGCCAAGAGACCCAGTACTTC. Amino acids: CASSGTSQETQYF. V gene TRBV5-1 combines with J gene TRBJ2-5, with TRBD2 matching over 8 bases. J lost 1 base, V lost 8 bases, and 4 bases had no gene match. Germline assignment: CDR1 SGHRS and CDR2 YFSETQ. This CDR3 has 13 residues.

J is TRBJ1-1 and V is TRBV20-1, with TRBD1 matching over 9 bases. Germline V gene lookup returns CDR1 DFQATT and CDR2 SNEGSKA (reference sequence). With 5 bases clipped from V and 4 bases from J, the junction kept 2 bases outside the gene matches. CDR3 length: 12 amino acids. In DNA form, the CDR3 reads TGCAGTGCTGGGACAGGGACCACTGAAGCTTTCTTT. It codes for CSAGTGTTEAFF.

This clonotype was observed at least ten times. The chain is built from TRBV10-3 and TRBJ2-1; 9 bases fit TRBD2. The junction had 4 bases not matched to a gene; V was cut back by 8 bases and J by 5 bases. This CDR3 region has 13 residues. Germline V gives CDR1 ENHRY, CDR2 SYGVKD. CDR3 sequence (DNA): TGTGCCATCCTGAGACTAGCGGACAATGAGCAGTTCTTC. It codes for CAILRLADNEQFF.

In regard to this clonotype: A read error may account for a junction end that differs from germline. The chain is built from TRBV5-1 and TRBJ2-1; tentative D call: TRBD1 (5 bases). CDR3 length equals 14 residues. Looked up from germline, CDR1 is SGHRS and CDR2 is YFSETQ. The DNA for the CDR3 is TGCGCCAACAGCTTCGACAGCTCCTACAATGAGCAGTTCTTC. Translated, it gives CANSFDSSYNEQFF. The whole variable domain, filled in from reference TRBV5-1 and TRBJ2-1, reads KAGVTQTPRYLIKTRGQQVTLSCSPISGHRSVSWYQQTPGQGLQFLFEYFSETQRNKGNFPGRFSGRQFSNSRSEMNVSTLELGDSALYLCANSFDSSYNEQFFGPGTRLTVL.

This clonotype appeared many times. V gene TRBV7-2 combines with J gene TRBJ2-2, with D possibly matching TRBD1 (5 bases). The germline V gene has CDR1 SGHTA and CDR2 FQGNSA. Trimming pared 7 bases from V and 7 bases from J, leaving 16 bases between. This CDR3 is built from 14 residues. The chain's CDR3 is CASTTQGGGGELFF. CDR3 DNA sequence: TGTGCCAGCACCACGCAGGGTGGTGGCGGGGAGCTGTTTTTT.

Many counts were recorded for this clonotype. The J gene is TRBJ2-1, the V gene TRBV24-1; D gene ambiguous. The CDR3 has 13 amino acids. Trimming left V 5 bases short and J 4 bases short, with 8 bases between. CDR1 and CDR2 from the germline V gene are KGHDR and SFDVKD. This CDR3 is CATSGAGYNEQFF. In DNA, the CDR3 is TGTGCCACCAGTGGGGCCGGTTACAATGAGCAGTTCTTC.